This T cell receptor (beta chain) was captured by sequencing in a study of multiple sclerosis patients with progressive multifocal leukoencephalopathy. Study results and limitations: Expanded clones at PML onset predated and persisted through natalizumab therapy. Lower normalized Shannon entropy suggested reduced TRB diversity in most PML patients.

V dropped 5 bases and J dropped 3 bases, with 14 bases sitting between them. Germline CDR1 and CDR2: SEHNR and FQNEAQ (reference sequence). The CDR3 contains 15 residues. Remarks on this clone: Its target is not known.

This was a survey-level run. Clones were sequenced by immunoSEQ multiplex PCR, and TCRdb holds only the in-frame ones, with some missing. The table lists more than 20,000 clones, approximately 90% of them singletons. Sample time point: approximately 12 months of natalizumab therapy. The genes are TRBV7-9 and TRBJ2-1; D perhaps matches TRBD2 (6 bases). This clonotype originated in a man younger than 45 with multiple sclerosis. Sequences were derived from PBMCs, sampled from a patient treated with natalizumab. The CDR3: CASSPGLGYYNEQFF. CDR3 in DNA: TGTGCCAGCAGCCCGGGACTGGGGTACTACAATGAGCAGTTCTTC.